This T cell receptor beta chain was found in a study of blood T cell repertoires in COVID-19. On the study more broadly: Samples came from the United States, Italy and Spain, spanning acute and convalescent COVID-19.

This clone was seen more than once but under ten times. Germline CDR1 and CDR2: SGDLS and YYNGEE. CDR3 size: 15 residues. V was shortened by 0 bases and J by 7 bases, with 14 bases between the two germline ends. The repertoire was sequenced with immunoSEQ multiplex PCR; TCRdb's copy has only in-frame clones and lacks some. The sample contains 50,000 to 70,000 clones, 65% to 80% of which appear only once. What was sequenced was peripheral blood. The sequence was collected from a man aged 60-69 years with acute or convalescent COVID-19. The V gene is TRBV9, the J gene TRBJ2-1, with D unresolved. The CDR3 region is CASSVGSWVSNEQFF. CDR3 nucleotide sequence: TGTGCCAGCAGCGTAGGGAGCTGGGTGTCTAATGAGCAGTTCTTC.